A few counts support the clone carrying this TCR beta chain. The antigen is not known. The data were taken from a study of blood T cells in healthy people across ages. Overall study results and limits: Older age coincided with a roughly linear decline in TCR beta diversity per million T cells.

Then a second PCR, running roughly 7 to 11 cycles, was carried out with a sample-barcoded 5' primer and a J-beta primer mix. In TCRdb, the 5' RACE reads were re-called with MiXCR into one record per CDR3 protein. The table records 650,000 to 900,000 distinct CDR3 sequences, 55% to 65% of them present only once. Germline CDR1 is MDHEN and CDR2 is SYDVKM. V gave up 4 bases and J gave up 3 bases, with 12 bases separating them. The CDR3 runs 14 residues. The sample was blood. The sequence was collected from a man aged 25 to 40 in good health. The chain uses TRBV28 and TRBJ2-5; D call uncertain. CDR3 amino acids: CASSSQDWKETQYF. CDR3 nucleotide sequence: TGTGCCAGCAGTTCTCAGGATTGGAAAGAGACCCAGTACTTC.